The clone carrying this T cell receptor beta chain was counted only a few times. Its antigen remains unknown. The data are from a study of T-cell memory formation after mild COVID-19. Looking at the study overall: In these data, TCR clusters were largely donor specific.

Trimming took off 0 bases at V and 10 bases at J, with 8 bases between the two ends. The CDR3 runs 13 residues. CDR1 is SGHKS, CDR2 YYEKEE, per germline (reference sequence). In TCRdb, the 5' RACE reads were re-called with MiXCR into one record per CDR3 protein. Counted here are around 310,000 distinct CDR3 sequences, less than 20% occurring once; the ten biggest clones make up under 25%. Notes on the study in general: Among CD4+ contracting clones, most were CM and EM, and CD8+ ones EMRA. The finding that pre-infection memory included some responding clones suggested that cross-reactive memory joined. There was a balanced CD4/CD8 profile in clones contracting day 15 to 85, and later expanders leaned CD4+.

The chain uses TRBV5-5 and TRBJ1-6; D gene ambiguous. The TCR was taken from a man younger than 35 who had mild COVID-19 (a few samples of this study predate the infection). Cell type and time point are not known. The sample comprised PBMCs or a T cell subset sorted from them (not recorded which). The CDR3 coding sequence is TGTGCCAGCAGCTTGGCCGAGGGCTCACCCCTCCACTTT. It yields the protein CASSLAEGSPLHF.